Included here is one T cell receptor beta chain sequence, with context. This sample stems from a study of cytomegalovirus exposure and HLA in healthy donors. The PCR contained 60 Vbeta and 13 Jbeta primers. Data came from immunoSEQ multiplex PCR; TCRdb stores just in-frame clones and leaves some out. Of fewer than 250,000 clones in the sample, around 80% were seen once. Trimming cost V 2 bases and J 5 bases, with 15 bases left between them. The CDR3 extends over 15 amino acids. CDR1 MRHNA and CDR2 SNTAGT come from the germline V gene. As for the donors, each was a healthy bone marrow donor. The sample consisted of PBMCs. The TCR originated in a man between 40 and 49 years old in good health and CMV-seropositive. The rearrangement links TRBV6-4 to TRBJ1-1; no clear D. CDR3 sequence (DNA): TGTGCCAGCAGTGACGGTTCCGGGATCGGGACTGAAGCTTTCTTT. Translating gives CASSDGSGIGTEAFF.